This T cell receptor (beta chain) was captured by sequencing in a study of blood T cell repertoires in COVID-19. Whole-study context: Sites across the United States, Italy and Spain contributed samples from acute and convalescent COVID-19.

In the original analysis: Amplifying reference gene primers gave estimates of nucleated cell counts. TCRdb's table, derived via immunoSEQ multiplex PCR, lists solely in-frame clones and lacks some. V, J and clone size derive from that table, while D and trimming were established from the DNA sequence. The table shows fewer than 300,000 clones, with roughly 85% occurring only once. J gave up 3 bases and V 3 bases, and 5 bases lay outside the gene matches. Per germline, CDR1 SGHTA and CDR2 FQGNSA. There are 16 residues in the CDR3. Those who participated ranged in age from roughly 18 to 90 years and resided in about two dozen US areas. A COVID-19 case was met by exposed participants within 2 weeks before study entry.

This TCR was sampled from a man aged 35 to 55 who had been exposed to COVID-19. The V call is TRBV7-2, the J call TRBJ2-7, with 13 nucleotides matching TRBD2. Sequencing used PBMCs or T cells enriched from blood (not recorded which). The CDR3 coding sequence is TGTGCCAGCAGCTTGCGAGGACTAGCGGGAGTCTACGAGCAGTACTTC. It yields the protein CASSLRGLAGVYEQYF.